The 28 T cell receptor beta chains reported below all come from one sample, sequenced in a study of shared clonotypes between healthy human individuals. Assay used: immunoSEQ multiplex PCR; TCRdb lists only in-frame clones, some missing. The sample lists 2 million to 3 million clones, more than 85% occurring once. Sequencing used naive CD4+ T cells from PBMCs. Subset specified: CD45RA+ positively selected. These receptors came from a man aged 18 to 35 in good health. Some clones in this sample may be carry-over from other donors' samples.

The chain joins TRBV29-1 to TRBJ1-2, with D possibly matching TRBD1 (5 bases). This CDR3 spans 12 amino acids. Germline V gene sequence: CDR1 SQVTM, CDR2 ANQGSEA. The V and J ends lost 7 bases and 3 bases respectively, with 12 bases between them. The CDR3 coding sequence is TGCAGCGGGGGGTGGGCGTACTATGGCTACACCTTC. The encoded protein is CSGGWAYYGYTF. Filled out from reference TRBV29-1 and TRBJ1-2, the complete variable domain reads SAVISQKPSRDICQRGTSLTIQCQVDSQVTMMFWYRQQPGQSLTLIATANQGSEATYESGFVIDKFPISRPNLTFSTLTVSNMSPEDSSIYLCSGGWAYYGYTFGSGTRLTVV.

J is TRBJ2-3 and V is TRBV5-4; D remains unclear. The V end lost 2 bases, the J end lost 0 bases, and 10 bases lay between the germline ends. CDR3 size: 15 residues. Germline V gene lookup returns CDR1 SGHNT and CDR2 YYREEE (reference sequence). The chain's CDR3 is CASSLREISTDTQYF. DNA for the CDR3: TGTGCCAGCAGCTTAAGAGAGATCAGCACAGATACGCAGTATTTT.

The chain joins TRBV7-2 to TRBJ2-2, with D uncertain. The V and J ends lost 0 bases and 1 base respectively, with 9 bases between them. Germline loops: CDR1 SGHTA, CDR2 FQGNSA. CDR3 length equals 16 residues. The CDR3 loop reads CASSLAAAENTGELFF. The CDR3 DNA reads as TGTGCCAGCAGCTTAGCGGCAGCCGAGAACACCGGGGAGCTGTTTTTT. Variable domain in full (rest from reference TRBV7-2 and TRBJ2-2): GAGVSQSPSNKVTEKGKDVELRCDPISGHTALYWYRQSLGQGLEFLIYFQGNSAPDKSGLPSDRFSAERTGGSVSTLTIQRTQQEDSAVYLCASSLAAAENTGELFFGEGSRLTVL.

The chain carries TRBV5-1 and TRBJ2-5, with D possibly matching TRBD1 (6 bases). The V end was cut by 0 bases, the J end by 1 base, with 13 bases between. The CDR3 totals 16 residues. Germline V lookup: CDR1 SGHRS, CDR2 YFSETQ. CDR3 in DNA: TGCGCCAGCAGCTTGGGGGGGACAAATCTCCAAGAGACCCAGTACTTC. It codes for CASSLGGTNLQETQYF.

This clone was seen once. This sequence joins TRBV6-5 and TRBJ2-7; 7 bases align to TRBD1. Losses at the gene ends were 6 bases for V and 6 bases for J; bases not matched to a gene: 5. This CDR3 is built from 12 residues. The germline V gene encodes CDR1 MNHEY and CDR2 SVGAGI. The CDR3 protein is CASRKTGTEQYF. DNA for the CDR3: TGTGCCAGCAGGAAGACAGGGACCGAGCAGTACTTC.

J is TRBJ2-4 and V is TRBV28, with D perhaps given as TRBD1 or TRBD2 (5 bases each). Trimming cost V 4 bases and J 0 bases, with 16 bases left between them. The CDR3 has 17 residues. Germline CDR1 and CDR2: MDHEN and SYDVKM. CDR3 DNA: TGTGCCAGCAGTTCCCCCCCCGGGACGCTAGCCAAAAACATTCAGTACTTC. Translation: CASSSPPGTLAKNIQYF.

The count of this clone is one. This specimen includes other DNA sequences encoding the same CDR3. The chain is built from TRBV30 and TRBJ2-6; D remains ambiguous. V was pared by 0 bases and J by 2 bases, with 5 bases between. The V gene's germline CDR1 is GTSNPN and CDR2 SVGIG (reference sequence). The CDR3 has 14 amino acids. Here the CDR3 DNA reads TGTGCCTGGAGTGTCTTGGCTGGGGCCAACGTCCTGACTTTC. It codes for CAWSVLAGANVLTF.

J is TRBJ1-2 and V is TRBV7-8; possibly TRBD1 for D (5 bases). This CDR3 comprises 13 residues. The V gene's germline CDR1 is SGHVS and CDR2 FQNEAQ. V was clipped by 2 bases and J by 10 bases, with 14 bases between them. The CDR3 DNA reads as TGTGCCAGCAGCTTAAATCCTCAGGGAATCTACACCTTC. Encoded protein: CASSLNPQGIYTF.

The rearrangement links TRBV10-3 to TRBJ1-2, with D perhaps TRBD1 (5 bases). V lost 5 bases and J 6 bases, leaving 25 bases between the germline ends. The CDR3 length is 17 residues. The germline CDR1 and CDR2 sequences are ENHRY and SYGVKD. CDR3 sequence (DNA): TGTGCCATCAGTCCTCTACTGCCCCGGGACGGCACGAATGGCTACACCTTC. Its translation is CAISPLLPRDGTNGYTF.

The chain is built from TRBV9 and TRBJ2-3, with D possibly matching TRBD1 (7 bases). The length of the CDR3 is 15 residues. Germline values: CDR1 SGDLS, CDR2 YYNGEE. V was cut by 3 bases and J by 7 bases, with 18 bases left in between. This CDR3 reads CASSAPGGKANTQYF. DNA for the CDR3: TGTGCCAGCAGCGCCCCAGGGGGGAAGGCTAATACGCAGTATTTT.

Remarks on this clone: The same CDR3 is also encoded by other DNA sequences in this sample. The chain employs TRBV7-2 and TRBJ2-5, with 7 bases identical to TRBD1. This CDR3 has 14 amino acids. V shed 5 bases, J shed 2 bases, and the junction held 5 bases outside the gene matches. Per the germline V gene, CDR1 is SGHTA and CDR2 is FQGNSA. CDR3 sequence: CASSPDRVQETQYF. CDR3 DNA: TGTGCCAGCAGCCCAGACAGGGTACAAGAGACCCAGTACTTC.

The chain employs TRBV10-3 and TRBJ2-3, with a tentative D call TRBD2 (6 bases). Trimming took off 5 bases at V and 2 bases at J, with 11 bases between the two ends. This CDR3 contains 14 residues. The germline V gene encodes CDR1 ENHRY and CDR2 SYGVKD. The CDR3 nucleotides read TGTGCCATCAGTCGCGGGACGAACACAGATACGCAGTATTTT. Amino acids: CAISRGTNTDTQYF.

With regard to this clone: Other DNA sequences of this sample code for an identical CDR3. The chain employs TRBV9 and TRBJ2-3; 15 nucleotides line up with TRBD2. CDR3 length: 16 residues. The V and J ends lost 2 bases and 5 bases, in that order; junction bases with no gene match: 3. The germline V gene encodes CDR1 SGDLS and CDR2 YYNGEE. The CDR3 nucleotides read TGTGCCAGCAGCGTGGGACTAGCGGGAGGCGGAGATACGCAGTATTTT. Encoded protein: CASSVGLAGGGDTQYF.

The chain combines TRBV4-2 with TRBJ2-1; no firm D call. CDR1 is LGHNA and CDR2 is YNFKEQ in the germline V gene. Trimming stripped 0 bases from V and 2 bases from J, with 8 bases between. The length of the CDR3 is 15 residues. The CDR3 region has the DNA TGTGCCAGCAGCCAAGAGGGCGGAACCTACAATGAGCAGTTCTTC. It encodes CASSQEGGTYNEQFF.

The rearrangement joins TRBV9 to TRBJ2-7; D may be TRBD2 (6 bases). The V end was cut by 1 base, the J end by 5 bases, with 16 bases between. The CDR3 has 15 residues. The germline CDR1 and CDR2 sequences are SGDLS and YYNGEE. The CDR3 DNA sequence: TGTGCCAGCAGCGTATCTGGAGGGCCGCTAGACGAGCAGTACTTC. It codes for CASSVSGGPLDEQYF.

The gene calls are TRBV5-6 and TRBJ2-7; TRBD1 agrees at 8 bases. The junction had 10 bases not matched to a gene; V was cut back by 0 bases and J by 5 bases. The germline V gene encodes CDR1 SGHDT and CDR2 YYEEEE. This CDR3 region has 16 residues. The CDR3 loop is CASSLALVDRVDEQYF. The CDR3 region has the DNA TGTGCCAGCAGCTTGGCTCTCGTGGACAGGGTCGACGAGCAGTACTTC.

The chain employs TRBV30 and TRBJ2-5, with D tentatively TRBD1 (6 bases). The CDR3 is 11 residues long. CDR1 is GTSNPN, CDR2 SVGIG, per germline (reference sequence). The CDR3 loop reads CAGGVEETQYF. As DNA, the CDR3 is TGTGCAGGGGGAGTCGAAGAGACCCAGTACTTC.

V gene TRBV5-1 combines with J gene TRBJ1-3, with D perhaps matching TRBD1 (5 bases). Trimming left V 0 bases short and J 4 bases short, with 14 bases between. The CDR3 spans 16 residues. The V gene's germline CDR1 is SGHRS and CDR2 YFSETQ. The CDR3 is CASSLGPSGTGNTIYF. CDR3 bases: TGCGCCAGCAGCTTGGGACCGTCAGGGACCGGAAACACCATATATTTT.

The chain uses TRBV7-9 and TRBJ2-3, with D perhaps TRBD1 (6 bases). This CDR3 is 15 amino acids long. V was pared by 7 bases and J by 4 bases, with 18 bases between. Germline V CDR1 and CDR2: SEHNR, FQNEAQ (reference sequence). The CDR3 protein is CASTEWQGLADTQYF. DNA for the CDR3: TGTGCCAGCACCGAATGGCAGGGGCTGGCAGATACGCAGTATTTT.

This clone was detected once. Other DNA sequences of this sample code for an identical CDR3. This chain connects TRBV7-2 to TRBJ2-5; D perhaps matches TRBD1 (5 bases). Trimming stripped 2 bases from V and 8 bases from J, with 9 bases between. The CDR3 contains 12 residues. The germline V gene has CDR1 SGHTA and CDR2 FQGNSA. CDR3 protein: CASSLQGETQYF. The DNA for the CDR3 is TGTGCCAGCAGCTTACAAGGGGAAACCCAGTACTTC.

DNA for the CDR3: TGCGCCAGTCAGCGGGAGCTCCTCTACAATGAGCAGTTCTTC. Encoded protein: CASQRELLYNEQFF. V and J are TRBV5-1 and TRBJ2-1, with 8 bases that match TRBD2. Unmatched junction bases numbered 7, after V lost 8 bases and J lost 3 bases. Germline V gives CDR1 SGHRS, CDR2 YFSETQ. This CDR3 region has 14 residues.

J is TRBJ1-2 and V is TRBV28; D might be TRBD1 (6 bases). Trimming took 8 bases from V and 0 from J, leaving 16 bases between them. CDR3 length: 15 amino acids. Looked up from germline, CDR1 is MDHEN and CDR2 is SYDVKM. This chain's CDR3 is CASGGGPNSNYGYTF. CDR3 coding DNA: TGTGCCAGCGGGGGGGGCCCTAATTCTAACTATGGCTACACCTTC.

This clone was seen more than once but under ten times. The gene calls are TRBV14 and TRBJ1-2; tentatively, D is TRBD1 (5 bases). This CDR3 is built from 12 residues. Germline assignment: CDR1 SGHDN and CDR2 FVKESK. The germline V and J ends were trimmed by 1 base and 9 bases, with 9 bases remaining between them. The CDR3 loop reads CASSQVGASYTF. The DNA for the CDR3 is TGTGCCAGCAGCCAAGTTGGGGCGAGCTACACCTTC.

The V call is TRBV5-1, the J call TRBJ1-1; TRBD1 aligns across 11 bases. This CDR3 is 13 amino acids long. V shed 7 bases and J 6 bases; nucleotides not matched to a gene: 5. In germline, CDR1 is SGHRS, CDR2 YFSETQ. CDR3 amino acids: CASGGQGVPEAFF. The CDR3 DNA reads TGCGCCAGCGGGGGACAGGGGGTCCCTGAAGCTTTCTTT.

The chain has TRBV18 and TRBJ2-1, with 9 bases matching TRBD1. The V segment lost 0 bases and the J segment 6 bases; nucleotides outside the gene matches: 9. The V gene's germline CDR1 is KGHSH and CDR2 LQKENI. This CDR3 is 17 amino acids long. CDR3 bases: TGTGCCAGCTCACCACCGGCCGGGACAGGGTTACCCAATGAGCAGTTCTTC. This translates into CASSPPAGTGLPNEQFF.

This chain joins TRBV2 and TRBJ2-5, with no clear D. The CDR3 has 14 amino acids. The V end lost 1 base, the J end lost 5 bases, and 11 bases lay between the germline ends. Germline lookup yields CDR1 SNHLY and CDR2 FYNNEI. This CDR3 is CASSEVRYEETQYF. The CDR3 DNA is TGTGCCAGCAGTGAAGTAAGGTATGAGGAGACCCAGTACTTC.

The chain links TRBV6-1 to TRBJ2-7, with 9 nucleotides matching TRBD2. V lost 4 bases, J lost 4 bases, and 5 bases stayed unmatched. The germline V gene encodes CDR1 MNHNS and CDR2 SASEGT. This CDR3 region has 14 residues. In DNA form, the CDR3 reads TGTGCCAGCAGTGCCCTAGCGGGGTCGTACGAGCAGTACTTC. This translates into CASSALAGSYEQYF.

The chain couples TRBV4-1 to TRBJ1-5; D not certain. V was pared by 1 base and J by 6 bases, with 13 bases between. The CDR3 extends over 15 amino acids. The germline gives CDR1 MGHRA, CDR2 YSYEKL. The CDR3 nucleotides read TGCGCCAGCAGCCAAGGCCTCCCTAGCCGTCAGCCCCAGCATTTT. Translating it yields CASSQGLPSRQPQHF.